What follows is one T cell receptor beta chain and its context. Its target is unknown. The data were produced by immunoSEQ multiplex PCR, yet TCRdb's version contains in-frame clones alone and is incomplete. The sample shows about 15,000 clones, about 88% of them seen only once. The sample comes from a study of OX40 agonist ivuxolimab in advanced cancers. Whole-study findings and limits: Nonresponders included some who also had low normalized T-cell clonal expansion.

With autoimmune disease history or systemic immunosuppression, patients were excluded. CDR1 is SGHTA, CDR2 FQGNSA, per germline. The CDR3 extends over 15 amino acids. V gave up 3 bases and J gave up 6 bases; unmatched junction bases: 4. This receptor was obtained from an adult with an advanced solid tumor such as melanoma, head and neck, liver or kidney cancer. The chain carries TRBV7-2 and TRBJ2-2; 10 positions agree with TRBD2. Sequencing used CD4+ or CD8+ T cells sorted from blood, obtained in a trial of the OX40 agonist ivuxolimab. The CDR3 loop is CASSFKAGGPGELFF. Written as DNA, the CDR3 is TGTGCCAGCAGCTTCAAAGCGGGAGGGCCCGGGGAGCTGTTTTTT. Full variable domain (rest looked up from reference TRBV7-2 and TRBJ2-2): GAGVSQSPSNKVTEKGKDVELRCDPISGHTALYWYRQSLGQGLEFLIYFQGNSAPDKSGLPSDRFSAERTGGSVSTLTIQRTQQEDSAVYLCASSFKAGGPGELFFGEGSRLTVL.